The 4 T cell receptor beta chains listed next were all sequenced from one sample in a study of blood T cells in healthy people across ages. Using a J-beta primer mix together with a sample-barcoded 5' primer, a second PCR was run for roughly 6 to 11 cycles. TCRdb called the 5' RACE reads again in MiXCR, with one record for every CDR3 protein. The sample has some 640,000 distinct CDR3 sequences; 25% to 30% are singletons. Sequenced sample: blood. These receptor sequences come from a woman aged 80 or older in good health.

A word on this clonotype: Since no conserved phenylalanine or tryptophan closes the CDR3, a read error is the likely cause. This chain joins TRBV7-8 and TRBJ1-1, with D uncertain. The CDR3 is 14 residues long. From germline, CDR1 is SGHVS and CDR2 FQNEAQ. Between the trimmed V and J ends, which lost 5 bases and 1 base, there was a span of 11 bases. Here the CDR3 reads CASSVLRQNTEAFC. In DNA form, the CDR3 reads TGTGCCAGCAGCGTGCTACGACAGAACACTGAAGCTTTCTGT.

Of note for this clonotype: One end of the junction does not line up with germline, which may come from a read error. This sequence joins TRBV19 and TRBJ1-5; unclear D gene. The V gene's germline CDR1 is LNHDA and CDR2 SQIVND (reference sequence). The CDR3 has 15 residues. Here the CDR3 reads CASRGSEASNRPQHF. In nucleotides, the CDR3 is TGTGCCAGTAGGGGATCAGAAGCTAGCAATCGGCCCCAGCATTTT. The variable domain in full, completed from reference TRBV19 and TRBJ1-5, reads DGGITQSPKYLFRKEGQNVTLSCEQNLNHDAMYWYRQDPGQGLRLIYYSQIVNDFQKGDIAEGYSVSREKKESFPLTVTSAQKNPTAFYLCASRGSEASNRPQHFGDGTRLSIL.

The CDR3 DNA reads TGTGCCAGCAGCGTAGCTGGACTAGCGACAGAGACCCAGTACTTC. Translated: CASSVAGLATETQYF. The V and J genes are TRBV9 and TRBJ2-5; 9 bases match TRBD2. J gave up 4 bases and V 0 bases, and 4 bases lay outside the gene matches. The CDR3 length is 15 residues. Germline CDR1 is SGDLS and CDR2 is YYNGEE.

This chain connects TRBV7-2 to TRBJ2-2, with 9 bases lining up with TRBD2. The length of the CDR3 is 15 residues. Germline CDR1 and CDR2: SGHTA and FQGNSA. The ends lost 5 bases at V and 3 bases at J; junction bases unmatched: 4. The CDR3 bases are TGTGCCAGCAGCAGTAGCGGGGGACACACCGGGGAGCTGTTTTTT. Translated, it gives CASSSSGGHTGELFF.